The 9 T cell receptor beta chains given below trace back to one sample, sequenced in a study of CD8+ T cells in alopecia areata. It was cDNA, reverse transcribed from extracted RNA, that served as the sequencing template. The table came from immunoSEQ multiplex PCR; TCRdb's copy has only in-frame clones and leaves some out. This table holds about 110,000 clones, roughly 64% found once. Sequenced input: CD8+ T cells sorted from blood. These receptors all stem from a human donor in good health.

Worth noting for this clone: Other DNA sequences in this sample translate to the same CDR3. The V call is TRBV29-1, the J call TRBJ1-1; possibly TRBD1 for D (6 bases). CDR1 is SQVTM and CDR2 is ANQGSEA in the germline V gene. This CDR3 comprises 11 residues. V was pared by 6 bases and J by 2 bases, with 7 bases between. The chain's CDR3 is CSVTGNTEAFF. The CDR3 DNA is TGCAGCGTGACAGGAAACACTGAAGCTTTCTTT.

This sequence joins TRBV13 and TRBJ1-3; D not certain. CDR1 is PRHDT, CDR2 FYEKMQ, per germline (reference sequence). The CDR3 has 15 amino acids. The V gene lost 0 bases and the J gene lost 2 bases, with 8 bases spanning the gap. The CDR3 DNA sequence: TGTGCCAGCAGCTTAGGATCCAGAACTGGAAACACCATATATTTT. Translating it yields CASSLGSRTGNTIYF.

The V call is TRBV28, the J call TRBJ1-2, with D perhaps matching TRBD1 (6 bases). This CDR3 region has 14 residues. V was clipped by 6 bases and J by 2 bases, with 13 bases between them. CDR1 and CDR2 from the germline V gene are MDHEN and SYDVKM. CDR3 region: CASRTGTLNYGYTF. CDR3 nucleotide sequence: TGTGCCAGCAGAACCGGGACACTCAACTATGGCTACACCTTC.

The chain recombines TRBV29-1 with TRBJ1-1; TRBD1 is a possible D gene (5 bases). V lost 7 bases, J lost 7 bases, and 22 bases lay in between. Germline CDR1 reads SQVTM; CDR2 reads ANQGSEA. The CDR3 has 14 amino acids. The CDR3 nucleotides read TGCAGCGCCCATACCGGGGCTGCCGGGCGTGAAGCTTTCTTT. Protein: CSAHTGAAGREAFF.

V gene TRBV11-2 combines with J gene TRBJ1-1, with unresolved D. CDR1 SGHAT and CDR2 FQNNGV come from the germline V gene. There are 11 residues in the CDR3. Trimming removed 4 bases at V and 1 base at J, with 1 base between. The CDR3 DNA follows: TGTGCCAGCAGCTCGAACACTGAAGCTTTCTTT. Its protein is CASSSNTEAFF. Full variable domain (remainder filled in from reference TRBV11-2 and TRBJ1-1): EAGVAQSPRYKIIEKRQSVAFWCNPISGHATLYWYQQILGQGPKLLIQFQNNGVVDDSQLPKDRFSAERLKGVDSTLKIQPAKLEDSAVYLCASSSNTEAFFGQGTRLTVV.

V gene TRBV6-6 combines with J gene TRBJ1-2; no reliable D call. The CDR3 totals 15 residues. Trimming left V 6 bases short and J 3 bases short, with 17 bases between. The germline gives CDR1 MNHNY, CDR2 SVGAGI (reference sequence). CDR3: CASRPASGRDYGYTF. The DNA for the CDR3 is TGTGCCAGCAGACCCGCCTCGGGGAGGGACTATGGCTACACCTTC.

This clone was picked up many times. V usage is TRBV4-2 and J usage is TRBJ2-2; 15 bases agree with TRBD2. V lost 4 bases and J lost 6; bases outside the gene matches: 0. CDR3 length equals 15 residues. Germline assignment: CDR1 LGHNA and CDR2 YNFKEQ. The CDR3 DNA follows: TGTGCCAGCAGCCGGACTAGCGGGGGGGCCGGGGAGCTGTTTTTT. It is translated as CASSRTSGGAGELFF.

This clone is a singleton in its sample. V usage is TRBV25-1 and J usage is TRBJ2-1; no firm D call. V gave up 5 bases and J gave up 8 bases, with 10 bases separating them. CDR1 and CDR2 from the germline V gene are MGHDK and SYGVNS. The CDR3 covers 12 residues. CDR3: CASSYAVYEQFF. CDR3 DNA sequence: TGTGCCAGCAGTTACGCTGTTTATGAGCAGTTCTTC. The full variable domain, its missing parts supplied by reference TRBV25-1 and TRBJ2-1, is EADIYQTPRYLVIGTGKKITLECSQTMGHDKMYWYQQDPGMELHLIHYSYGVNSTEKGDLSSESTVSRIRTEHFPLTLESARPSHTSQYLCASSYAVYEQFFGPGTRLTVL.

The chain recombines TRBV10-3 with TRBJ2-1; 7 nucleotides align to TRBD2. In germline, CDR1 is ENHRY, CDR2 SYGVKD. The CDR3 is made up of 15 amino acids. V shed 4 bases, J shed 4 bases, and the junction held 7 bases outside the gene matches. CDR3 in amino acids: CAISGEREPYNEQFF. The CDR3, as DNA: TGTGCCATCAGTGGAGAGCGGGAACCGTACAATGAGCAGTTCTTC.